A selection of T cell receptor beta chains follows, all from one sample in a study of metastatic and nonmetastatic thyroid tumors. TCRdb re-called clones from the PCR reads using MiXCR. The profile shows 15,000 to 20,000 clones, roughly 30% of them singletons. The sequencing input was tumor tissue. These TCRs come from a female donor with papillary thyroid cancer or a benign thyroid nodule (not recorded which). Some clones in this sample may be carry-over from other donors' samples. Each CDR3 is given with its conserved first and last residue. The D gene is left open where the match is weak. Rows give clone size only sometimes, using once, few, many, or a class for an expanded clone.

cdr3_nt: TGTGCCAGTAGCCTGACAGGGTATGGAAACACCATATATTTT
cdr3_aa: CASSLTGYGNTIYF
j_call: TRBJ1-3
v_call: TRBV19
d_call: TRBD1
clone_size: medium-sized

cdr3_nt: TGTGCCAGCTCATCCAAACAGGGGTGGTTGAGCAATCAGCCCCAGCATTTT
cdr3_aa: CASSSKQGWLSNQPQHF
j_call: TRBJ1-5
v_call: TRBV18
d_call: TRBD1
clone_size: NA

cdr3_nt: TGTGCCAGCAGCCCTGGGTGGGGCTACACCTTC
cdr3_aa: CASSPGWGYTF
j_call: TRBJ1-2
v_call: TRBV12-3/TRBV12-4
d_call: NA
clone_size: many

cdr3_nt: TGTGCCAGCAGCTTAAATATGGGTACTGAAGCTTTCTTT
cdr3_aa: CASSLNMGTEAFF
j_call: TRBJ1-1
v_call: TRBV7-3
d_call: NA
clone_size: medium-sized

cdr3_nt: TGTGCCAGCACCCAACCTCGACAGGGCTGGTATGGAAACACCATATATTTT
cdr3_aa: CASTQPRQGWYGNTIYF
j_call: TRBJ1-3
v_call: TRBV25-1
d_call: TRBD1
clone_size: many

cdr3_nt: TGTGCCAGCAGCTTAGACCCTCAGATGAACACTGAAGCTTTCTTT
cdr3_aa: CASSLDPQMNTEAFF
j_call: TRBJ1-1
v_call: TRBV11-2
d_call: NA
clone_size: medium-sized

cdr3_nt: TGTGCCTGGAGTACCGGGAGGATAACAGATACGCAGTATTTT
cdr3_aa: CAWSTGRITDTQYF
j_call: TRBJ2-3
v_call: TRBV30
d_call: TRBD2
clone_size: many

cdr3_nt: TGCAGTGCTCTCACAGGGGCGAACACCGGGGAGCTGTTTTTT
cdr3_aa: CSALTGANTGELFF
j_call: TRBJ2-2
v_call: TRBV20-1
d_call: TRBD1
clone_size: NA

cdr3_nt: TGTGCCAGCAGTGACAGGTTCCAAGAGACCAAGTACTTC
cdr3_aa: CASSDRFQETKYF
j_call: TRBJ2-5
v_call: TRBV12-3/TRBV12-4
d_call: NA
clone_size: NA

cdr3_nt: TGTGCCAGCAGCGCATCGGGCCTGCATAATTCACCCCTCCACTTT
cdr3_aa: CASSASGLHNSPLHF
j_call: TRBJ1-6
v_call: TRBV4-2
d_call: NA
clone_size: NA

cdr3_nt: TGTGCCAGCAGTGACTCGGACACCGGGGACACGGTATACAATGAGCAGTTCTTC
cdr3_aa: CASSDSDTGDTVYNEQFF
j_call: TRBJ2-1
v_call: TRBV6-4
d_call: NA
clone_size: NA

cdr3_nt: TGCGCCAGCAGCCCGCGGACAGACTACGGCAATGAGCAGTTCTTC
cdr3_aa: CASSPRTDYGNEQFF
j_call: TRBJ2-1
v_call: TRBV4-1
d_call: NA
clone_size: NA

cdr3_nt: TGTGCCAGCAGTCCGGGGACAGGGGACCAGCCCCAGCATTTT
cdr3_aa: CASSPGTGDQPQHF
j_call: TRBJ1-5
v_call: TRBV12-3/TRBV12-4
d_call: TRBD1
clone_size: few

cdr3_nt: TGTGCCAGCAGCTTGGATGGGATTAGCAATCAGCCCCAGCATTTT
cdr3_aa: CASSLDGISNQPQHF
j_call: TRBJ1-5
v_call: TRBV11-2
d_call: NA
clone_size: medium-sized

cdr3_nt: TGCGCCAGCAGCCAAGATCTATACAGGGGGATCTACGAGCAGTACTTC
cdr3_aa: CASSQDLYRGIYEQYF
j_call: TRBJ2-7
v_call: TRBV4-1
d_call: TRBD1
clone_size: few

cdr3_nt: TGTGCCAGCAGAAGGCCGAGGCGGGCAGATACGCAGTATTTT
cdr3_aa: CASRRPRRADTQYF
j_call: TRBJ2-3
v_call: TRBV2
d_call: NA
clone_size: medium-sized

cdr3_nt: TGTGCCAGCAGACCCTCGGGAGCCAACTACGAGCAGTACTTC
cdr3_aa: CASRPSGANYEQYF
j_call: TRBJ2-7
v_call: TRBV6-1
d_call: NA
clone_size: few

cdr3_nt: TGCAGTGCTAGTGGGACTAAACTTGGGCATTTT
cdr3_aa: CSASGTKLGHF
j_call: TRBJ1-5
v_call: TRBV20-1
d_call: NA
clone_size: medium-sized

cdr3_nt: TGTGCCAGCAGTTTCGGGACATCAACCTACGAGCAGTACTTC
cdr3_aa: CASSFGTSTYEQYF
j_call: TRBJ2-7
v_call: TRBV27
d_call: NA
clone_size: few

cdr3_nt: TGTGCCAGCAGTCAGGGTTTTGACACTGAAGCTTTCTTT
cdr3_aa: CASSQGFDTEAFF
j_call: TRBJ1-1
v_call: TRBV6-1
d_call: NA
clone_size: few

cdr3_nt: TGTGCCAGCACCAAGGCCCGCTACGAGCAGTACTTC
cdr3_aa: CASTKARYEQYF
j_call: TRBJ2-7
v_call: TRBV5-6
d_call: NA
clone_size: many

cdr3_nt: TGCAGCGTTGGACCGGGAGAGGGTATGGACACTGAAGCTTTCTTT
cdr3_aa: CSVGPGEGMDTEAFF
j_call: TRBJ1-1
v_call: TRBV29-1
d_call: NA
clone_size: NA

cdr3_nt: TGTGCCAGCAGTCACCACACAGATACGCAGTATTTT
cdr3_aa: CASSHHTDTQYF
j_call: TRBJ2-3
v_call: TRBV27
d_call: NA
clone_size: many

cdr3_nt: TGCGCCAGCAGCTTGAGCGGGGCTTCTCGCGAGCAGTACTTC
cdr3_aa: CASSLSGASREQYF
j_call: TRBJ2-7
v_call: TRBV5-1
d_call: TRBD2
clone_size: few

cdr3_nt: TGTGCCAGCAGTTTTCAAGGACTAGCGGGAGTCGATGAGCAGTACTTC
cdr3_aa: CASSFQGLAGVDEQYF
j_call: TRBJ2-7
v_call: TRBV2
d_call: TRBD2
clone_size: NA

cdr3_nt: TGTGCCAGCCGTTTCAGCCTTGATAGCAATCAGCCCCAGCATTTT
cdr3_aa: CASRFSLDSNQPQHF
j_call: TRBJ1-5
v_call: TRBV27
d_call: NA
clone_size: few

cdr3_nt: TGTGCCAGCAGCCAAGATGTCGGGGGAACCAGGGGAGCTTTCTTT
cdr3_aa: CASSQDVGGTRGAFF
j_call: TRBJ1-1
v_call: TRBV3-1
d_call: NA
clone_size: NA

cdr3_nt: TGTGCCTGGGGGGTTAGGGAAGCTTTCTTT
cdr3_aa: CAWGVREAFF
j_call: TRBJ1-1
v_call: TRBV30
d_call: NA
clone_size: NA

cdr3_nt: TGTGCCAGCAGCTCCGGACAGATCTACGAGCAGTACTTC
cdr3_aa: CASSSGQIYEQYF
j_call: TRBJ2-7
v_call: TRBV11-3
d_call: NA
clone_size: NA

cdr3_nt: TGCGCCAGCAGCTTGGTTCTGGGCACTACTAACTATGGCTACACCTTC
cdr3_aa: CASSLVLGTTNYGYTF
j_call: TRBJ1-2
v_call: TRBV5-1
d_call: NA
clone_size: once

cdr3_nt: TGTGCCAGCAGCCAGAATTCGCCAGATACGCAGTATTTT
cdr3_aa: CASSQNSPDTQYF
j_call: TRBJ2-3
v_call: TRBV11-2
d_call: NA
clone_size: medium-sized

cdr3_nt: TGCGCCAGCAGCTCATCAAGCGGGAGCTACGAGCAGTACTTC
cdr3_aa: CASSSSSGSYEQYF
j_call: TRBJ2-7
v_call: TRBV5-1
d_call: TRBD2
clone_size: NA

cdr3_nt: TGTGCCAGCAGCTCAAATCCAAGTACCGGGGAGCTGTTTTTT
cdr3_aa: CASSSNPSTGELFF
j_call: TRBJ2-2
v_call: TRBV7-3
d_call: NA
clone_size: medium-sized

cdr3_nt: TGTGCCAGCAGCCACGGACAGCTAGATTTCTACAATGAGCAGTTCTTC
cdr3_aa: CASSHGQLDFYNEQFF
j_call: TRBJ2-1
v_call: TRBV4-2
d_call: NA
clone_size: NA

cdr3_nt: TGTGCCAGCACTCGACAGGGGGAGTTCTACGAGCAGTACTTC
cdr3_aa: CASTRQGEFYEQYF
j_call: TRBJ2-7
v_call: TRBV6-1
d_call: TRBD1
clone_size: few

cdr3_nt: TGCAGTGCTAGACAGGACAGGGGCGGCACAGATACGCAGTATTTT
cdr3_aa: CSARQDRGGTDTQYF
j_call: TRBJ2-3
v_call: TRBV20-1
d_call: TRBD1
clone_size: NA

cdr3_nt: TGTGCCAGCAGTTTTAGGGACAGGGCCTACGAGCAGTACTTC
cdr3_aa: CASSFRDRAYEQYF
j_call: TRBJ2-7
v_call: TRBV12-3/TRBV12-4
d_call: TRBD1
clone_size: few

cdr3_nt: TGTGCCAGCACAGGGGCCTGGGGATGGACTTACGAGCAGTACTTC
cdr3_aa: CASTGAWGWTYEQYF
j_call: TRBJ2-7
v_call: TRBV6-1
d_call: NA
clone_size: NA

cdr3_nt: TGTGCCAGCAGTTTATTGGGGGACACAGATACGCAGTATTTT
cdr3_aa: CASSLLGDTDTQYF
j_call: TRBJ2-3
v_call: TRBV28
d_call: NA
clone_size: NA

cdr3_nt: TGTGCCAGCAGCGTGGGACAGGGGGCGCGAGGCTACACCTTC
cdr3_aa: CASSVGQGARGYTF
j_call: TRBJ1-2
v_call: TRBV9
d_call: TRBD1
clone_size: NA

cdr3_nt: TGTGCCAGCAGTTACTCGGCAGGGGGCACTGAAGCTTTCTTT
cdr3_aa: CASSYSAGGTEAFF
j_call: TRBJ1-1
v_call: TRBV6-6
d_call: TRBD1
clone_size: many

cdr3_nt: TGCAGTGCTAGAGGAATTTGGGGGGGTTCCTACGAGCAGTACTTC
cdr3_aa: CSARGIWGGSYEQYF
j_call: TRBJ2-7
v_call: TRBV20-1
d_call: TRBD2
clone_size: NA

cdr3_nt: TGTGCCAGCAGCTTGGCCGGTAAGATGGCTTTTGGAGAGACCCAGTACTTC
cdr3_aa: CASSLAGKMAFGETQYF
j_call: TRBJ2-5
v_call: TRBV5-4
d_call: NA
clone_size: many

cdr3_nt: TGTGCCAGCAGGAAATTATCAGGGAGGGCACTTAACTATGGCTACACCTTC
cdr3_aa: CASRKLSGRALNYGYTF
j_call: TRBJ1-2
v_call: TRBV6-2/TRBV6-3
d_call: NA
clone_size: NA

cdr3_nt: TGTGCCAGCAGCCTACATACTACGGCCCAGCATTTT
cdr3_aa: CASSLHTTAQHF
j_call: TRBJ1-5
v_call: TRBV6-2/TRBV6-3
d_call: NA
clone_size: few

cdr3_nt: TGCAGTGCTAGATTGGGGGTTGTAGGTCAGCCCCAGCATTTT
cdr3_aa: CSARLGVVGQPQHF
j_call: TRBJ1-5
v_call: TRBV20-1
d_call: NA
clone_size: NA

cdr3_nt: TGTGCCAGCAGTTCGACAGGGGTAGCGGGAAACACCATATATTTT
cdr3_aa: CASSSTGVAGNTIYF
j_call: TRBJ1-3
v_call: TRBV7-6
d_call: TRBD1
clone_size: medium-sized

cdr3_nt: TGTGCCAGTAGCCGAAAGGACGGAGAGCAGTACTTC
cdr3_aa: CASSRKDGEQYF
j_call: TRBJ2-7
v_call: TRBV19
d_call: NA
clone_size: NA

cdr3_nt: TGCAGTGCTAAGGATTTGAGGGGGGAAGCTTTCTTT
cdr3_aa: CSAKDLRGEAFF
j_call: TRBJ1-1
v_call: TRBV20-1
d_call: NA
clone_size: once

cdr3_nt: TGTGCCAGCAGCGGGGACAGGGGGCCTTCCTATGGCTACACCTTC
cdr3_aa: CASSGDRGPSYGYTF
j_call: TRBJ1-2
v_call: TRBV9
d_call: TRBD1
clone_size: NA

cdr3_nt: TGCAGTGCTAGAGATGGGACGGGTAATAGCAATCAGCCCCAGCATTTT
cdr3_aa: CSARDGTGNSNQPQHF
j_call: TRBJ1-5
v_call: TRBV20-1
d_call: NA
clone_size: NA

cdr3_nt: TGTGCCAGCAGTCCCGAAGGTCCAAGCGGAGGGCAGGGCGTCTACGAGCAGTACTTC
cdr3_aa: CASSPEGPSGGQGVYEQYF
j_call: TRBJ2-7
v_call: TRBV28
d_call: NA
clone_size: many

cdr3_nt: TGCAGTGCACGTTTAAGGCGGATCTACAATGAGCAGTTCTTC
cdr3_aa: CSARLRRIYNEQFF
j_call: TRBJ2-1
v_call: TRBV20-1
d_call: NA
clone_size: NA

cdr3_nt: TGTGCCAGCAGCCAAGTCGGGGTAGACGATCAGCCCCAGCATTTT
cdr3_aa: CASSQVGVDDQPQHF
j_call: TRBJ1-5
v_call: TRBV14
d_call: NA
clone_size: once

cdr3_nt: TGCGCCAGCAGCCGGACCCTCGGGACAGCCTCCTACGAGCAGTACTTC
cdr3_aa: CASSRTLGTASYEQYF
j_call: TRBJ2-7
v_call: TRBV5-1
d_call: TRBD1
clone_size: many